The 4 T cell receptor beta chains below were found in one sample sequenced in a study of blood T cell repertoires in COVID-19. Data came from immunoSEQ multiplex PCR; TCRdb stores just in-frame clones and leaves some out. The repertoire has approximately 220,000 clones, roughly four fifths of them found once; the top ten carry 3% to 4.5%. The sequencing sample was made of PBMCs or T cells enriched from blood (not recorded which). The receptors originated from a woman aged 40 to 50 who had been exposed to COVID-19.

The CDR3 sequence is CASSSKGLAGAALKNIQYF. For the CDR3, the DNA is TGCGCCAGCAGCTCAAAGGGACTAGCGGGGGCGGCCCTCAAAAACATTCAGTACTTC. The gene calls are TRBV5-1 and TRBJ2-4, with 14 positions matching TRBD2. This CDR3 has 19 amino acids. Germline CDR1 and CDR2: SGHRS and YFSETQ. The trim removed 3 bases at V and 3 bases at J, leaving 11 bases unmatched.

The genes are TRBV6-2 or TRBV6-3 and TRBJ2-7; D gene unclear. The CDR3 contains 12 residues. V shed 6 bases and J shed 2 bases, with 8 bases lying between them. CDR1 and CDR2 (germline): MNHEY, SVGEGT. The CDR3 is CASSQQAYEQYF. In DNA, the CDR3 is TGTGCCAGCAGCCAGCAGGCCTACGAGCAGTACTTC.

This chain joins TRBV18 and TRBJ2-5; 10 nucleotides match TRBD1. This CDR3 spans 15 amino acids. V trimming: 8 bases; J trimming: 3 bases; junction bases outside the gene matches: 9. Looked up from germline, CDR1 is KGHSH and CDR2 is LQKENI. The CDR3 here is CASTKTGGWEETQYF. The DNA for the CDR3 is TGTGCCAGCACAAAGACAGGGGGCTGGGAAGAGACCCAGTACTTC. Using reference TRBV18 and TRBJ2-5 for the parts outside the CDR3, the full variable domain is NAGVMQNPRHLVRRRGQEARLRCSPMKGHSHVYWYRQLPEEGLKFMVYLQKENIIDESGMPKERFSAEFPKEGPSILRIQQVVRGDSAAYFCASTKTGGWEETQYFGPGTRLLVL.

The chain recombines TRBV7-2 with TRBJ1-1; D is undetermined. Germline V gene sequence: CDR1 SGHTA, CDR2 FQGNSA. Between the trimmed V and J ends, which lost 2 bases and 1 base, there was a span of 11 bases. The CDR3 is 15 residues long. For the CDR3, the DNA is TGTGCCAGCAGCTTAAATTACAGCCCGAACACTGAAGCTTTCTTT. Protein: CASSLNYSPNTEAFF.